This T cell receptor beta chain was captured in a study of glioma-infiltrating T cells after dendritic cell vaccination. Study details: Patients had newly diagnosed or recurrent glioblastoma and received dendritic cell vaccines.

Trimming took off 0 bases at V and 1 base at J, with 4 bases between the two ends. The CDR3 runs 13 residues. Germline CDR1 and CDR2: SGHNT and YYREEE (reference sequence). Relative to its sample, this clone is medium-sized. Antigen unknown. Amplification used 60 V beta primers and 13 J beta primers. Using immunoSEQ multiplex PCR, the repertoire was profiled, and TCRdb retains in-frame clones only, with some absent. The table lists around 96,000 clones, roughly three quarters of them singletons. PBMC were collected before vaccination, two weeks after the third vaccination, and at progression. Overall study results and limits: Few patients contributed both blood and tumor specimens.

The TCR comes from a human donor with glioblastoma. The J gene is TRBJ1-1, the V gene TRBV5-4, with D uncertain. The material was blood, obtained before dendritic cell vaccination. CDR3 sequence reads: CASSLAGNTEAFF. CDR3 coding DNA: TGTGCCAGCAGCTTGGCAGGGAACACTGAAGCTTTCTTT.